Sequencing of this T cell receptor (beta chain) was carried out in a study of blood T cells in healthy people across ages. The wider study: Template switching picked up about one barcoded beta molecule for each two T cells. Findings of the study overall: Leaving the PBMCs unsorted stopped any conclusive comparison of naive versus antigen-experienced cells.

The CDR3 is 14 amino acids. The germline V and J ends were trimmed by 4 bases and 0 bases, with 9 bases remaining between them. Concerning this clonotype: No antigen is known for it.

A second about 6 to 12 cycle PCR used barcoded and J-beta primers. Each cDNA molecule received a tag from a template-switch adaptor that had 12 random nucleotides. MiXCR, run by TCRdb on the 5' RACE reads, gives a single entry per CDR3 protein. The sample carries 700,000 to 800,000 distinct CDR3 sequences, about 40% recorded once. Material: blood. This clonotype originated in a woman aged 55-75 years in good health. The rearrangement links TRBV12-3 or TRBV12-4 to TRBJ1-1, with unresolved D. The CDR3 loop reads CASSSSDMNTEAFF. The CDR3, as DNA: TGTGCCAGCAGTTCCTCTGATATGAACACTGAAGCTTTCTTT.